This section outlines one TCR beta chain sequence together with its context. Before being deemed recovered, Cohort 3 donors had two negative PCRs, clearance, or symptom resolution. The data derive from a study of blood T cell repertoires in COVID-19. Study-level background: PBMCs, B-cell-depleted T cells, or T cells provided the cDNA or gDNA that made up the material.

In the authors' workflow: Estimates of nucleated cell counts were drawn from the amplification of reference gene primers. TCRdb's table, derived via immunoSEQ multiplex PCR, lists solely in-frame clones and lacks some. V and J calls plus clone size are reproduced from that table; the DNA served to infer D and trimming. Of about 370,000 clones detected, 85% to 90% appear once; the ten largest clones hold around 1%. The sequencing sample was made of PBMCs or T cells enriched from blood (not recorded which). This clonotype was sampled from a man younger than 30 who had recovered from COVID-19.

The CDR3: CASSLGSGVLGGTQYF. CDR3 nucleotide sequence: TGTGCCAGCAGCTTGGGTAGCGGGGTCCTCGGGGGGACCCAGTACTTC. The chain links TRBV5-4 to TRBJ2-5; 8 bases align to TRBD2. V trimming: 0 bases; J trimming: 7 bases; junction bases outside the gene matches: 11. Germline-derived CDR1 and CDR2 are SGHNT and YYREEE (reference sequence). The CDR3 is 16 amino acids.